Detailed here is one TCR beta chain. This receptor's antigen is unknown. Nothing much larger sits one base from this clone, and base qualities are not available. Trimmed from V: 4 bases; trimmed from J: 4 bases; junction bases lacking a gene match: 13. The CDR3 runs 18 residues from the cysteine to the phenylalanine. The kept DNA is CDR3 alone, 54 bases in frame from the first base. The germline V gene yields SGHTA for CDR1 and FQGNSA for CDR2. To prepare the library, the immunoSEQ multiplex PCR assay was applied. A mixture of 60 forward primers for TCR Vbeta segments and 13 reverse primers for TCR Jbeta segments was used in the multiplex PCR. The CDR3 region of rearranged TCR beta genes was amplified from genomic DNA by a multiplex PCR assay. On the Illumina HiSeq System, the amplified TCR beta libraries were sequenced as 87-base-pair reads. As for the authors' bioinformatics: In a later analysis, tens of millions of unique TCR beta chains were counted across the 666 repertoires, and around 10 million of these chains were shared by at least two donors. Raw reads were error-corrected and collapsed into unique sequences by a nearest-neighbor algorithm in which closely related sequences were merged to remove PCR and sequencing errors. To assign V, D and J gene segments, CDR3 sequences were aligned to IMGT reference sequences. Each retained sequence needed at least a six-nucleotide match to both a V gene segment and a J gene segment. A rearrangement counted as productive if the CDR3 had no stop codons and remained in frame with V and J, and every other rearrangement counted as non-productive. CDR3 was defined by IMGT convention, running from the second conserved V-encoded cysteine to the conserved J-encoded phenylalanine. The earlier analysis of about 610 of the donors excluded sequences that lacked an unambiguous match to a single V gene segment. An earlier analysis of 587 of the donors called V segments functional above 56.7% productive rearrangements and segregating when the between-donor standard deviation exceeded 5%. A statistical classification framework was built to diagnose cytomegalovirus status from the catalog of TCR beta chain sequences. V and J gene assignment, in a later analysis, came from comparing TCR nucleotide sequences with IMGT/GENE-DB human TR gene sequences. The TCRdist pipeline was used in a later analysis to assign CDR3 sequences and most-parsimonious VDJ recombination scenarios. In a later analysis, every TCR beta chain was defined by the combination of its CDR3 amino acid sequence and its V-gene family, and reads without a unique V-gene family were dropped. In a later analysis, approximately 590 highly shared, low-generation-probability nucleotide sequences were removed to address suspected cross-contamination and a sequencing artifact. In a later analysis, a clonal expansion index was calculated for each public chain from normalized within-repertoire ranks of inferred template counts. A later analysis computed generation probabilities with a VDJ recombination model fitted to out-of-frame rearrangements, and checked the results against IGoR. In a later analysis, hypergeometric tests were used to score TCR-TCR, TCR-HLA and TCR-CMV co-occurrence, with a repertoire-size bias correction applied to TCR pairs. In a later analysis, false discovery rates were estimated by permuting HLA or CMV assignments 20 times. In a later analysis, co-occurring TCRs were grouped using DBSCAN, and TCRdist sequence similarity was added for clustering within HLA-allele-positive subsets. For co-occurrence clustering, repertoires with fewer than 30,000 or more than 120,000 public chains were excluded, along with 4 to 6 repertoires with anomalous nucleotide sharing. The source is immuneACCESS, and TCRdb retained only in-frame sequences with V and J called. Part of the clones is not carried over; for the studies checked, unresolved V genes explain less than half of this, and the remainder is unexplained. Clone size and V and J calls were adopted from that table, with D and trimming inferred from the DNA. This sample holds 100,000 to 120,000 clones; over 75% were observed only once. Approximately 6.9% of the sample rests with the top ten.

The cohort was made up of approximately 670 healthy bone marrow donors. Cohort members were all nominally healthy when sampled, although unrecorded immune exposures were likely present. The donor was CMV seropositive and belonged to the group of about 290 seropositive cohort members. A peripheral blood sample was provided by each donor, and peripheral blood mononuclear cells were used for TCR beta sequencing. Genomic DNA was extracted from the blood cell samples with the Qiagen DNeasy Blood Extraction Kit. This specimen comes from a study of cytomegalovirus exposure and HLA in healthy donors (TCRdb year 2017). Notes on the research overall: According to an earlier analysis of several hundred of the donors, about 179 million T cells yielded some 110 million unique TCR beta sequences and around 300 Gb of sequence data. About 280 gigabases of sequencing data and around 88 million unique TCR sequences made up an early release that covered 500 to 700 HLA-typed donors. Of the 300 to 450 genotyped donors, 65% to 90% fell in the genetic ancestry cluster associated with self-reported Caucasian donors. The study aimed to test whether cataloging public T cell receptors could reveal signatures of past pathogen exposure. The T cell repertoires of around 670 subjects were profiled by immunosequencing and related to cytomegalovirus serostatus. A separate validation cohort of 100 to 150 different subjects was used in addition to the 666-subject first cohort. The study combined high-throughput TCR immunosequencing, statistical association of individual TCRs with disease status, and machine learning to predict cytomegalovirus infection status. To study patterns of TCR occurrence, a later analysis re-analyzed previously published TCR beta repertoires from just over 650 donors and added high-resolution HLA genotyping. Rather than drawing on any new phenotypic data, the later analysis identified candidate immune exposures from TCR beta sequences and the way those sequences occurred across donors. An earlier analysis of about 600 of the donors used high-throughput TCR beta sequencing to judge whether each TCR beta V gene segment behaved as functional or pseudogenic. Donor age, sex, ethnicity and CMV serostatus were compiled together with the repertoire data. Genome-wide SNP genotypes for about 60% of the roughly 700 donors were used in a later genetic analysis, which treated that subset as a discovery cohort. All discovery cohort repertoires had been generated using a single sequencing platform. HLA typing included class I and class II loci at four-digit resolution. The number of donors typed differed by locus, with 629-630 for A, B, C, DRB1 and DQB1, roughly 520 for DQA1, approximately 580 for DPA1, and around 430 for DPB1. Because of strong linkage in the cohort, roughly five DR-DQ haplotypes were treated as single units for association and clustering. On average, 235,054 unique TCR beta nucleotide sequences were sequenced per donor among some 430 genotyped donors of the cohort, with roughly 20% of those sequences being non-productive. General conclusions and limits of the study: The authors suggested that the approach could potentially be extended to other disease states and immunological phenotypes. An association between a missense DCLRE1C variant and V-gene and J-gene trimming of TCR beta chains was found in a later genetic analysis and replicated in an independent cohort. A later analysis reported that several top co-occurrence clusters appeared linked to parvovirus B19, influenza, CMV and Epstein-Barr virus. Immune exposure information for the cohort was limited to CMV serostatus. Correlated functional status among segregating V segments might reflect linkage disequilibrium, but an unknown experimental factor could not be ruled out. According to a later analysis, TCR association rates differed among HLA loci, with DRB1 alleles showing the most associated TCRs and HLA-C alleles showing the fewest. Roughly uniform sequencing depth across donors was assumed in presence/absence analyses, although this assumption may not hold. Some IMGT-functional V segments, including TRBV6-2 and TRBV6-3, could not be distinguished by the 87-base-pair reads and were therefore excluded. A cluster of highly shared sequence variants was judged likely to be a technical artifact of the sequencing pipeline. A later analysis found that HLA-associated TCR beta chains were more clonally expanded and had lower generation probabilities than equally common non-associated chains. In vitro tests confirmed that a few of the cytomegalovirus-associated TCR beta chains recognize cytomegalovirus antigens. An earlier analysis of around 600 of the donors showed that most TCR beta V segments appeared in productive rearrangements either about 87% or about 30% of the time, which broadly matched IMGT annotations. Across donors, most TCR sequences were observed very rarely, whereas some public TCRs were present in many individuals. According to a later analysis, most CMV-associated TCR beta chains appeared to be HLA-restricted, and the HLA associations seemed to be driven largely by CMV exposure. The study gave a list of 150 to 200 TCR beta chains associated with cytomegalovirus. In a later genetic analysis, fewer N-insertions in productive TCRs were reported among donors in an Asian-associated ancestry cluster than the approximately 670-donor mean. A further reported finding was that TCR beta sequences accurately predicted the HLA-A and HLA-B alleles for most subjects in the first cohort. Only TCR beta chains were sequenced in this cohort, and the absence of alpha or paired-chain data limited detectable features. Over 15 rarely observed V segments, including chromosome 9 orphons, were excluded from the earlier analysis of approximately 600 of the donors because counts were too low. Because HLA typing was missing for some donors at each locus, association tests included only the typed subset. When HLA alleles, especially DR and DQ, strongly co-occurred, TCR associations were difficult to assign to individual alleles. The classifier was reported to diagnose cytomegalovirus status with high specificity and sensitivity in both the original and validation cohorts. A later analysis associated 15,000 or so TCR beta sequences with specific HLA alleles at a false discovery rate of 0.05.

This sequence uses TRBV7-2 and TRBJ2-6; 7 middle bases align to TRBD1. The receptor's source is a man aged 25-45 years in good health and CMV-seropositive. The sample was PBMCs. The CDR3 protein: CASSSTTGLLAGANVLTF. The DNA sequence is given as TGTGCCAGCAGCTCGACGACAGGGTTATTGGCGGGGGCCAACGTCCTGACTTTC.